Presented here are 30 T cell receptor beta chains from one specimen sequenced in a study of blood T cell repertoires in COVID-19. Assay: immunoSEQ multiplex PCR; the TCRdb copy retains only in-frame clones and omits some. The sample includes about 100,000 clones, about 72% of them seen just once. The sequenced sample consisted of peripheral blood. The source is a man aged 60 to 69 with active or convalescent COVID-19.

V is TRBV10-3 and J is TRBJ2-3; 11 positions match TRBD2. Germline V gene sequence: CDR1 ENHRY, CDR2 SYGVKD. The junction had 6 bases not matched to a gene; V was cut back by 0 bases and J by 7 bases. CDR3 length: 16 amino acids. The CDR3 bases are TGTGCCATCAGTGAGTCTACTAGCGGGAGTGTGAATACGCAGTATTTT. This gives the protein CAISESTSGSVNTQYF.

The genes are TRBV6-1 and TRBJ1-2; D perhaps matches TRBD1 (5 bases). CDR1 is MNHNS, CDR2 SASEGT, per germline. Trimming removed 2 bases from V and 7 bases from J, with 14 bases in between. This CDR3 has 14 amino acids. CDR3 loop: CASSEIRGGGGYTF. CDR3 sequence (DNA): TGTGCCAGCAGTGAAATTCGGGGGGGAGGTGGCTACACCTTC.

The CDR3 is CASSLVGETYNEQFF. The CDR3 DNA reads as TGCGCCAGCAGCTTGGTGGGAGAAACCTACAATGAGCAGTTCTTC. The V gene is TRBV5-1, the J gene TRBJ2-1, with a weak D call TRBD2 (5 bases). V lost 0 bases to trimming and J lost 2 bases, with 9 bases between them. The V gene's germline CDR1 is SGHRS and CDR2 YFSETQ. This CDR3 has 15 amino acids.

The rearrangement joins TRBV28 to TRBJ1-5; D is possibly TRBD1 (6 bases). Between the trimmed V and J ends, which lost 5 bases and 6 bases, there was a span of 17 bases. In germline, CDR1 is MDHEN, CDR2 SYDVKM. This CDR3 has 15 residues. The CDR3 reads CASSTPQGRGQPQHF. CDR3 DNA: TGTGCCAGCAGTACGCCACAGGGCCGGGGTCAGCCCCAGCATTTT.

The gene calls are TRBV10-3 and TRBJ1-1; D is perhaps TRBD1 (5 bases). The CDR3 consists of 13 residues. V shed 7 bases and J shed 1 base, with 10 bases lying between them. The germline V gene has CDR1 ENHRY and CDR2 SYGVKD. CDR3 sequence (DNA): TGTGCCATCAAGCAGGGAACGAACACTGAAGCTTTCTTT. Amino acids: CAIKQGTNTEAFF.

V gene TRBV5-1 combines with J gene TRBJ1-1; D ambiguous. Germline V lookup: CDR1 SGHRS, CDR2 YFSETQ. Trimming took 1 base from V and 0 from J, leaving 7 bases between them. This CDR3 has 14 amino acids. CDR3 sequence reads: CASSLWQMNTEAFF. The CDR3 region has the DNA TGCGCCAGCAGCTTGTGGCAGATGAACACTGAAGCTTTCTTT.

This clone was found once. The chain employs TRBV7-3 and TRBJ2-2, with 11 bases identical to TRBD2. V lost 5 bases and J lost 4; bases outside the gene matches: 6. The CDR3 has 16 residues. The germline V gene encodes CDR1 SGHTA and CDR2 FQGTGA. CDR3 in amino acids: CASSPYSGRGTGELFF. The CDR3 nucleotides read TGTGCCAGCAGCCCCTATAGCGGGAGGGGCACCGGGGAGCTGTTTTTT.

The rearrangement joins TRBV6-5 to TRBJ2-5; maybe TRBD2 (6 bases). V shed 6 bases and J shed 4 bases, with 9 bases lying between them. Germline values: CDR1 MNHEY, CDR2 SVGAGI. This CDR3 comprises 12 residues. Written as DNA, the CDR3 is TGTGCCAGCAGGGACTATGGAGAGACCCAGTACTTC. Protein product: CASRDYGETQYF.

The V call is TRBV4-2, the J call TRBJ2-1; 8 bases map to TRBD2. CDR3 length equals 14 residues. V lost 4 bases to trimming and J lost 8 bases; unmatched junction nucleotides: 7. CDR1 and CDR2 (germline): LGHNA, YNFKEQ. The CDR3 loop reads CASSLGYGGDEQFF. The CDR3 DNA is TGTGCCAGCAGCCTCGGGTACGGGGGGGATGAGCAGTTCTTC.

The chain carries TRBV11-3 and TRBJ2-7; 9 bases line up with TRBD2. Trimming at V came to 4 bases and at J to 5 bases, leaving 6 bases not matched to a gene. Germline V lookup: CDR1 SGHNT, CDR2 YENEEA. CDR3 length: 14 residues. The CDR3 protein is CASSSTGTSHEQYF. DNA of the CDR3: TGTGCCAGCAGCTCAACCGGGACTAGCCACGAGCAGTACTTC.

The chain is built from TRBV6-2 or TRBV6-3 and TRBJ2-7, with D tentatively TRBD1 (5 bases). Germline V CDR1 and CDR2: MNHEY, SVGEGT. Trimming shortened V by 5 bases and J by 0 bases, and 5 bases separated the two germline ends. The CDR3 length is 12 residues. The CDR3 sequence: CASSDSSYEQYV. CDR3 DNA: TGTGCCAGCAGTGACAGCTCCTACGAGCAGTACGTC.

This clone was counted between two and nine times. The V and J genes are TRBV5-1 and TRBJ1-6; D unclear. V dropped 0 bases and J dropped 9 bases, with 13 bases sitting between them. The germline gives CDR1 SGHRS, CDR2 YFSETQ. CDR3 length: 15 amino acids. CDR3 in amino acids: CASSLAGQGGSPLHF. CDR3 nucleotide sequence: TGCGCCAGCAGCTTGGCGGGTCAAGGAGGTTCACCCCTCCACTTT.

The rearrangement joins TRBV9 to TRBJ1-4, with D perhaps matching TRBD1 (6 bases). Germline V gene sequence: CDR1 SGDLS, CDR2 YYNGEE. The CDR3 runs 15 residues. V was shortened by 2 bases and J by 6 bases, with 14 bases between the two germline ends. The CDR3 loop reads CASSVRDNSYEKLFF. CDR3 DNA sequence: TGTGCCAGCAGCGTCCGGGACAACAGCTATGAAAAACTGTTTTTT.

This clone was counted a single time. This chain connects TRBV9 to TRBJ2-2, with D perhaps matching TRBD2 (5 bases). Trimming left V 4 bases short and J 5 bases short, with 15 bases between. Germline V gene sequence: CDR1 SGDLS, CDR2 YYNGEE. The CDR3 has 15 amino acids. Here the CDR3 reads CASSPREGRTGELFF. The CDR3 DNA reads as TGTGCCAGCAGCCCCCGGGAAGGGCGGACCGGGGAGCTGTTTTTT.

The chain employs TRBV11-3 and TRBJ2-1; the D gene is possibly TRBD2 (5 bases). The CDR3 totals 15 residues. Germline loops: CDR1 SGHNT, CDR2 YENEEA. Trimming took off 2 bases at V and 2 bases at J, with 10 bases between the two ends. CDR3 loop: CASSLNAGTYNEQFF. The CDR3 nucleotides are TGTGCCAGCAGCTTAAACGCCGGGACCTACAATGAGCAGTTCTTC.

The chain uses TRBV4-1 and TRBJ1-3; D remains unclear. The CDR3 runs 15 residues. V was clipped by 0 bases and J by 3 bases, with 9 bases between them. In germline, CDR1 is MGHRA, CDR2 YSYEKL. The CDR3 spells CASSQDSGGGNTIYF. The CDR3 region has the DNA TGCGCCAGCAGCCAAGACAGTGGAGGTGGAAACACCATATATTTT.

The chain combines TRBV27 with TRBJ2-1, with D perhaps matching TRBD2 (6 bases). Germline V gene lookup returns CDR1 MNHEY and CDR2 SMNVEV (reference sequence). The CDR3 is 16 amino acids. Trimming left V 3 bases short and J 3 bases short, with 15 bases between. CDR3 in amino acids: CASSFLAENYYNEQFF. The DNA for the CDR3 is TGTGCCAGCAGTTTTTTAGCGGAAAACTACTACAATGAGCAGTTCTTC.

There are many counts of this clone. This chain joins TRBV5-6 and TRBJ2-2, with D unresolved. Trimming shortened V by 1 base and J by 6 bases, and 7 bases separated the two germline ends. The CDR3 is made up of 13 amino acids. The germline gives CDR1 SGHDT, CDR2 YYEEEE. The CDR3 loop is CASSLSPSGELFF. As DNA, the CDR3 is TGTGCCAGCAGCTTGTCCCCATCCGGGGAGCTGTTTTTT.

This clone was recorded only once. The V gene is TRBV11-2, the J gene TRBJ1-5, with a possible D match to TRBD1 (6 bases). The CDR3 covers 15 residues. From germline, CDR1 is SGHAT and CDR2 FQNNGV. With 3 bases removed from V and 3 bases from J, the gap between germline ends came to 12 bases. The CDR3 DNA reads as TGTGCCAGCAGCTTGATACAGGGCGACAATCAGCCCCAGCATTTT. Encoded protein: CASSLIQGDNQPQHF. The full variable domain, its missing parts supplied by reference TRBV11-2 and TRBJ1-5, is EAGVAQSPRYKIIEKRQSVAFWCNPISGHATLYWYQQILGQGPKLLIQFQNNGVVDDSQLPKDRFSAERLKGVDSTLKIQPAKLEDSAVYLCASSLIQGDNQPQHFGDGTRLSIL.

The chain is built from TRBV7-8 and TRBJ2-5, with D hard to call. V lost 4 bases to trimming and J lost 4 bases, with 10 bases between them. Per germline, CDR1 SGHVS and CDR2 FQNEAQ. This CDR3 has 13 amino acids. DNA for the CDR3: TGTGCCAGCAGCTCGCCGTCGGGAGAGACCCAGTACTTC. Translation: CASSSPSGETQYF. Complete variable domain (other parts from reference TRBV7-8 and TRBJ2-5): GAGVSQSPRYKVAKRGQDVALRCDPISGHVSLFWYQQALGQGPEFLTYFQNEAQLDKSGLPSDRFFAERPEGSVSTLKIQRTQQEDSAVYLCASSSPSGETQYFGPGTRLLVL.

V usage is TRBV5-5 and J usage is TRBJ2-2; 8 bases align to TRBD1. Germline loops: CDR1 SGHKS, CDR2 YYEKEE (reference sequence). The trim removed 1 base at V and 7 bases at J, leaving 12 bases unmatched. The CDR3 loop spans 17 amino acids. CDR3 protein: CASSLRAWTGSGGELFF. Here the CDR3 DNA reads TGTGCCAGCAGCTTGAGGGCCTGGACAGGGAGTGGCGGGGAGCTGTTTTTT.

The genes are TRBV18 and TRBJ2-1; tentatively, D is TRBD2 (6 bases). This CDR3 has 15 residues. Trimming took 4 bases from V and 7 from J, leaving 17 bases between them. Germline V gene sequence: CDR1 KGHSH, CDR2 LQKENI. The CDR3 coding sequence is TGTGCCAGCTCACTAGGCACCGGGACTCTTAATGAGCAGTTCTTC. Translating gives CASSLGTGTLNEQFF.

This clone was detected a few times. This chain links TRBV18 with TRBJ2-2; D not resolved. The germline V gene has CDR1 KGHSH and CDR2 LQKENI. Trimming cost V 2 bases and J 8 bases, with 12 bases left between them. This CDR3 is built from 14 residues. Written as DNA, the CDR3 is TGTGCCAGCTCACCAACGCAGGCCCGAGGGGAGCTGTTTTTT. This codes for CASSPTQARGELFF.

This chain uses TRBV25-1 with TRBJ1-1, with 7 positions matching TRBD1. Losses at the gene ends were 3 bases for V and 1 base for J; bases not matched to a gene: 5. Germline V lookup: CDR1 MGHDK, CDR2 SYGVNS. This CDR3 contains 15 residues. The CDR3 reads CASSDSHRGNTEAFF. In nucleotides, the CDR3 is TGTGCCAGCAGTGACTCTCACAGGGGGAACACTGAAGCTTTCTTT.

This chain uses TRBV19 with TRBJ1-1; TRBD1 is a possible D gene (6 bases). The CDR3 sequence is 13 residues long. V was trimmed by 4 bases and J by 1 base, leaving 7 bases between them. CDR1 LNHDA and CDR2 SQIVND come from the germline V gene (reference sequence). CDR3 bases: TGTGCCAGTAGTACACAGGGGAACACTGAAGCTTTCTTT. Translated: CASSTQGNTEAFF.

The rearrangement joins TRBV19 to TRBJ2-2, with D uncertain. CDR3 length equals 12 residues. V lost 1 base and J 7 bases, leaving 4 bases between the germline ends. Germline-derived CDR1 and CDR2 are LNHDA and SQIVND (reference sequence). The CDR3 DNA reads as TGTGCCAGTAGTATAGGGAGCGGGGAGCTGTTTTTT. Translation: CASSIGSGELFF.

The chain links TRBV28 to TRBJ2-7, with TRBD1 matching over 8 bases. Trimming took 10 bases from V and 0 from J; bases not matched to a gene: 11. The length of the CDR3 is 15 residues. CDR1 and CDR2 (germline): MDHEN, SYDVKM. The chain's CDR3 is CATRAPTGDSYEQYF. The CDR3, as DNA: TGTGCCACCCGTGCCCCGACAGGGGACTCCTACGAGCAGTACTTC. The complete variable domain, with remaining parts taken from reference TRBV28 and TRBJ2-7, reads DVKVTQSSRYLVKRTGEKVFLECVQDMDHENMFWYRQDPGLGLRLIYFSYDVKMKEKGDIPEGYSVSREKKERFSLILESASTNQTSMYLCATRAPTGDSYEQYFGPGTRLTVT.

This chain links TRBV29-1 with TRBJ1-4; D is ambiguous. V was trimmed by 0 bases and J by 5 bases, leaving 13 bases between them. Germline CDR1 SQVTM, CDR2 ANQGSEA. This CDR3 comprises 15 residues. CDR3: CSVEDHGGKNEKLFF. Here the CDR3 DNA reads TGCAGCGTTGAAGATCATGGAGGGAAAAATGAAAAACTGTTTTTT.

This clone was seen more than once but under ten times. The rearrangement uses TRBV5-6 and TRBJ1-2; no clear D. This CDR3 region has 13 residues. The germline V gene encodes CDR1 SGHDT and CDR2 YYEEEE. The V and J ends lost 0 bases and 3 bases respectively, with 6 bases between them. The CDR3 DNA is TGTGCCAGCAGCTTGGGGGAGGACTATGGCTACACCTTC. It is translated as CASSLGEDYGYTF.

This sequence joins TRBV18 and TRBJ2-7, with 7 bases fitting TRBD2. V dropped 3 bases and J dropped 0; count of bases not matched to a gene: 5. The CDR3 is 15 amino acids. Germline CDR1 and CDR2: KGHSH and LQKENI. The DNA of the CDR3 is TGTGCCAGCTCACCTGGAGGACTAGTCTCCTACGAGCAGTACTTC. Protein: CASSPGGLVSYEQYF.